Listed here are 24 T cell receptor beta chains from one sample, sequenced in a study of T cell responses to AZD1222 COVID-19 vaccine. Using immunoSEQ multiplex PCR, the repertoire was profiled, and TCRdb retains in-frame clones only, with some absent. The sample lists around 200,000 clones, around 94% occurring once. The input for sequencing was peripheral blood, taken 28 days after the second AZD1222 dose. The receptors derive from an adult who received the AZD1222 COVID-19 vaccine.

The chain is built from TRBV7-8 and TRBJ1-1; D is possibly TRBD1 (6 bases). V was pared by 7 bases and J by 4 bases, with 19 bases between. The length of the CDR3 is 15 residues. CDR1 is SGHVS, CDR2 FQNEAQ, per germline. The CDR3 region is CASNVGDTRVTEAFF. Written as DNA, the CDR3 is TGTGCCAGCAACGTTGGGGACACCCGGGTCACTGAAGCTTTCTTT. Based on the CDR3 plus reference TRBV7-8 and TRBJ1-1, the full variable domain is GAGVSQSPRYKVAKRGQDVALRCDPISGHVSLFWYQQALGQGPEFLTYFQNEAQLDKSGLPSDRFFAERPEGSVSTLKIQRTQQEDSAVYLCASNVGDTRVTEAFFGQGTRLTVV.

V usage is TRBV27 and J usage is TRBJ2-7, with TRBD1 as a possible D gene (6 bases). With 5 bases removed from V and 0 bases from J, the gap between germline ends came to 17 bases. The CDR3 contains 16 residues. The germline V gene has CDR1 MNHEY and CDR2 SMNVEV (reference sequence). CDR3 DNA sequence: TGTGCCAGCAGTCAATACAGGGAAAACCTCTCCTACGAGCAGTACTTC. Amino acids: CASSQYRENLSYEQYF.

The V and J genes are TRBV27 and TRBJ2-1, with a tentative D call TRBD2 (6 bases). This CDR3 contains 15 residues. V was cut by 2 bases and J by 4 bases, with 12 bases left in between. Germline CDR1 MNHEY, CDR2 SMNVEV (reference sequence). Here the CDR3 DNA reads TGTGCCAGCAGTTTACGGGACTCGACTTACAATGAGCAGTTCTTC. Protein sequence: CASSLRDSTYNEQFF.

The CDR3: CASSSTGGNEQYF. The CDR3 coding sequence is TGTGCCAGCAGTTCGACAGGGGGTAACGAGCAGTACTTC. The chain has TRBV7-3 and TRBJ2-7, with 9 bases aligning to TRBD1. CDR3 size: 13 residues. Trimming cost V 6 bases and J 5 bases; bases outside gene matches: 5. CDR1 and CDR2 (germline): SGHTA, FQGTGA.

V is TRBV29-1 and J is TRBJ1-1, with D perhaps matching TRBD1 (6 bases). This CDR3 is built from 11 residues. Trimming left V 3 bases short and J 4 bases short, with 6 bases between. Germline V lookup: CDR1 SQVTM, CDR2 ANQGSEA. For the CDR3, the DNA is TGCAGCGTTGACAGGGGCACTGAAGCTTTCTTT. Translated, it gives CSVDRGTEAFF. The whole variable domain, filled in from reference TRBV29-1 and TRBJ1-1, reads SAVISQKPSRDICQRGTSLTIQCQVDSQVTMMFWYRQQPGQSLTLIATANQGSEATYESGFVIDKFPISRPNLTFSTLTVSNMSPEDSSIYLCSVDRGTEAFFGQGTRLTVV.

The CDR3 nucleotides read TGTGCCAGCAGTTACTCGGGGGAAGTTGCCCAGCATTTT. It is translated as CASSYSGEVAQHF. This sequence joins TRBV6-6 and TRBJ1-5; weak D call: TRBD1 (5 bases). Trimming shortened V by 0 bases and J by 11 bases, and 11 bases separated the two germline ends. Germline V gene data show CDR1 as MNHNY and CDR2 as SVGAGI (reference sequence). The CDR3 is made up of 13 amino acids.

The V and J genes are TRBV18 and TRBJ1-1; D remains unclear. In germline, CDR1 is KGHSH, CDR2 LQKENI. The CDR3 is 14 amino acids. The V end was cut by 6 bases, the J end by 1 base, with 12 bases between. The CDR3, as DNA: TGTGCCAGCTCGACTCTCCCTGGGAACACTGAAGCTTTCTTT. Its translation is CASSTLPGNTEAFF.

The J gene is TRBJ1-2, the V gene TRBV7-6, with 10 bases identical to TRBD1. Germline V gene lookup returns CDR1 SGHVS and CDR2 FNYEAQ. This CDR3 spans 14 amino acids. The V segment lost 5 bases and the J segment 5 bases; nucleotides outside the gene matches: 5. CDR3 bases: TGTGCCAGCAGCCCGCGGACAGGGGGGTATGGCTACACCTTC. This encodes CASSPRTGGYGYTF.

The V gene is TRBV11-2, the J gene TRBJ1-2, with a possible D match to TRBD1 (5 bases). Germline V gives CDR1 SGHAT, CDR2 FQNNGV. This CDR3 comprises 15 residues. V was cut by 7 bases and J by 8 bases, with 23 bases left in between. DNA of the CDR3: TGTGCCAGCACCACTAGATCGGGGACGGCGATAGGCTACACCTTC. Encoded protein: CASTTRSGTAIGYTF. The full variable domain, in which reference TRBV11-2 and TRBJ1-2 provide the parts outside the CDR3, is EAGVAQSPRYKIIEKRQSVAFWCNPISGHATLYWYQQILGQGPKLLIQFQNNGVVDDSQLPKDRFSAERLKGVDSTLKIQPAKLEDSAVYLCASTTRSGTAIGYTFGSGTRLTVV.

CDR3 nucleotide sequence: TGTGCCAGCAGCTCGGACAGGGGAGCTTTCTTT. Translating gives CASSSDRGAFF. The gene calls are TRBV5-8 and TRBJ1-1; 9 nucleotides align to TRBD1. Germline lookup yields CDR1 SGHTS and CDR2 YDEGEE. The J segment lost 10 bases and the V segment lost 3 bases, leaving 1 base of the junction unmatched. This CDR3 has 11 amino acids.

The chain has TRBV4-1 and TRBJ1-4, with D hard to call. The CDR3 runs 15 residues. In germline, CDR1 is MGHRA, CDR2 YSYEKL. Trimming pared 0 bases from V and 8 bases from J, leaving 13 bases between. CDR3 sequence reads: CASSQEGGPGEKLFF. CDR3 nucleotide sequence: TGCGCCAGCAGCCAAGAAGGAGGCCCCGGGGAAAAACTGTTTTTT.

The chain links TRBV5-1 to TRBJ1-3, with 10 bases that match TRBD1. In germline, CDR1 is SGHRS, CDR2 YFSETQ. V shed 2 bases and J 11 bases; nucleotides not matched to a gene: 13. This CDR3 comprises 16 residues. The CDR3 DNA is TGCGCCAGCAGCTTAACGGTTACCGGGACAGGGGATGCCATATATTTT. This translates into CASSLTVTGTGDAIYF.

J is TRBJ2-7 and V is TRBV6-5; 7 positions match TRBD2. The germline gives CDR1 MNHEY, CDR2 SVGAGI. With V trimmed by 5 bases and J by 3 bases, 4 bases remained unmatched. The CDR3 contains 13 residues. The CDR3 sequence: CASSRGVFYEQYF. CDR3 nucleotides: TGTGCCAGCAGTCGGGGGGTATTCTACGAGCAGTACTTC.

The rearrangement uses TRBV29-1 and TRBJ2-2; a possible D gene is TRBD2 (6 bases). Germline loops: CDR1 SQVTM, CDR2 ANQGSEA. The CDR3 contains 13 residues. The V end was cut by 7 bases, the J end by 0 bases, with 9 bases between. The CDR3 nucleotides are TGCAGCGAATGGGACTCGAACACCGGGGAGCTGTTTTTT. The encoded protein is CSEWDSNTGELFF.

This chain links TRBV19 with TRBJ1-5; no definite D call. CDR3 length equals 14 residues. Per the germline V gene, CDR1 is LNHDA and CDR2 is SQIVND (reference sequence). Trimming stripped 10 bases from V and 0 bases from J, with 13 bases between. CDR3 amino acids: CATRPTGSNQPQHF. The CDR3 coding sequence is TGTGCCACTAGACCGACTGGTAGCAATCAGCCCCAGCATTTT.

The chain carries TRBV5-6 and TRBJ1-5; D is ambiguous. The V and J ends lost 0 bases and 4 bases respectively, with 2 bases between them. The V gene's germline CDR1 is SGHDT and CDR2 YYEEEE. The length of the CDR3 is 12 residues. CDR3 nucleotides: TGTGCCAGCAGCTTGGCTAATCAGCCCCAGCATTTT. Translated: CASSLANQPQHF.

In the case of this clone: Germline is not matched at one junction end, which may reflect a read error. The J gene is TRBJ2-5, the V gene TRBV7-7; a weak D match, TRBD2 (5 bases). There are 15 residues in the CDR3. CDR1 is SSHAT, CDR2 FNYEAQ, per germline (reference sequence). The CDR3, as DNA: TGTGCTAGCAGCTCGGCTGGACTGTTACAAGAGACCCAGTACTTC. Its translation: CASSSAGLLQETQYF. Full variable domain (rest looked up from reference TRBV7-7 and TRBJ2-5): GAGVSQSPRYKVTKRGQDVTLRCDPISSHATLYWYQQALGQGPEFLTYFNYEAQPDKSGLPSDRFSAERPEGSISTLTIQRTEQRDSAMYRCASSSAGLLQETQYFGPGTRLLVL.

The rearrangement uses TRBV12-5 and TRBJ1-1, with TRBD1 as a possible D gene (6 bases). Germline loops: CDR1 LGHNT, CDR2 FRNRAP. The CDR3 length is 14 residues. The germline V and J ends were trimmed by 3 bases and 3 bases, with 11 bases remaining between them. The CDR3 DNA follows: TGTGCTAGTGGTTTTAGCGGGGGGCACACTGAAGCTTTCTTT. Translating it yields CASGFSGGHTEAFF. Using reference TRBV12-5 and TRBJ1-1 for the parts outside the CDR3, the full variable domain is DARVTQTPRHKVTEMGQEVTMRCQPILGHNTVFWYRQTMMQGLELLAYFRNRAPLDDSGMPKDRFSAEMPDATLATLKIQPSEPRDSAVYFCASGFSGGHTEAFFGQGTRLTVV.

V usage is TRBV3-1 (or the pseudogene TRBV3-2) and J usage is TRBJ2-2; perhaps TRBD2 as D (6 bases). Trimming removed 1 base at V and 6 bases at J, with 6 bases between. The germline gives CDR1 LGHDT, CDR2 YNNKEL (reference sequence). The CDR3 is 13 amino acids. The CDR3 nucleotides read TGTGCCAGCAGCCAAGCGGGGGCCGGGGAGCTGTTTTTT. This codes for CASSQAGAGELFF.

The V gene is TRBV27, the J gene TRBJ1-1, with D possibly being TRBD1 (6 bases). Germline loops: CDR1 MNHEY, CDR2 SMNVEV (reference sequence). V shed 7 bases and J shed 0 bases, with 12 bases lying between them. The CDR3 has 14 amino acids. The CDR3, as DNA: TGTGCCAGCATCAAGGACAGTATGAACACTGAAGCTTTCTTT. Amino acid sequence: CASIKDSMNTEAFF.

This clone was observed once. The chain carries TRBV19 and TRBJ1-1, with a possible D match to TRBD1 (5 bases). Germline assignment: CDR1 LNHDA and CDR2 SQIVND (reference sequence). The ends were cut back, 8 bases at V and 4 bases at J, with 17 bases in the middle. The CDR3 sequence is 14 residues long. The CDR3, as DNA: TGTGCCAGTCTGAGGGGCGGGCGGGGCACTGAAGCTTTCTTT. As protein: CASLRGGRGTEAFF.

The chain recombines TRBV29-1 with TRBJ2-5; TRBD2 might be the D (5 bases). CDR3 length: 12 residues. CDR1 is SQVTM, CDR2 ANQGSEA, per germline. The ends were cut back, 5 bases at V and 4 bases at J, with 11 bases in the middle. CDR3 sequence: CSVTGNVETQYF. The CDR3 DNA follows: TGCAGCGTTACCGGGAACGTAGAGACCCAGTACTTC.

V is TRBV4-3 and J is TRBJ1-2; a possible D gene is TRBD1 (5 bases). CDR1 is LGHNA, CDR2 YSLEER, per germline. Trimming shortened V by 4 bases and J by 5 bases, and 17 bases separated the two germline ends. The CDR3 is 15 residues long. In DNA, the CDR3 is TGCGCCAGCAGCCCACAAGTAGGGGCCGGTTATGGCTACACCTTC. Its translation: CASSPQVGAGYGYTF.

The chain has TRBV7-6 and TRBJ2-7; TRBD1 matches 12 bases. The CDR3 length is 15 residues. The J segment lost 6 bases and the V segment lost 5 bases, leaving 8 bases of the junction unmatched. The V gene's germline CDR1 is SGHVS and CDR2 FNYEAQ. CDR3 residues: CASSEGTGGYFEQYF. In nucleotides, the CDR3 is TGTGCCAGCAGCGAGGGGACAGGGGGCTATTTCGAGCAGTACTTC.